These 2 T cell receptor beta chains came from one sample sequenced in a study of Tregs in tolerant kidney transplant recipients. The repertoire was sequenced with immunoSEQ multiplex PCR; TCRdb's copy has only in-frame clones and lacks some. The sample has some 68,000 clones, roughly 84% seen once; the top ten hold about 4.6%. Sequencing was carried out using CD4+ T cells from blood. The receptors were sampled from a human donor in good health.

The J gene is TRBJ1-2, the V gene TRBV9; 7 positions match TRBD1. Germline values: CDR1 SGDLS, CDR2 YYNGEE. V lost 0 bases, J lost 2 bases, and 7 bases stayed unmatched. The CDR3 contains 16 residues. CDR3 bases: TGTGCCAGCAGCGTAGACAGGGGCCCTACCAACTATGGCTACACCTTC. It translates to CASSVDRGPTNYGYTF.

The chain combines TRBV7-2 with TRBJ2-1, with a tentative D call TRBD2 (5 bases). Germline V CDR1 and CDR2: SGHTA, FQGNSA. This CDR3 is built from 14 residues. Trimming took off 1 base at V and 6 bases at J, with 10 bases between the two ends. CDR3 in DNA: TGTGCCAGCAGCTTAGTAGGGAGCGCCAATGAGCAGTTCTTC. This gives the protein CASSLVGSANEQFF.